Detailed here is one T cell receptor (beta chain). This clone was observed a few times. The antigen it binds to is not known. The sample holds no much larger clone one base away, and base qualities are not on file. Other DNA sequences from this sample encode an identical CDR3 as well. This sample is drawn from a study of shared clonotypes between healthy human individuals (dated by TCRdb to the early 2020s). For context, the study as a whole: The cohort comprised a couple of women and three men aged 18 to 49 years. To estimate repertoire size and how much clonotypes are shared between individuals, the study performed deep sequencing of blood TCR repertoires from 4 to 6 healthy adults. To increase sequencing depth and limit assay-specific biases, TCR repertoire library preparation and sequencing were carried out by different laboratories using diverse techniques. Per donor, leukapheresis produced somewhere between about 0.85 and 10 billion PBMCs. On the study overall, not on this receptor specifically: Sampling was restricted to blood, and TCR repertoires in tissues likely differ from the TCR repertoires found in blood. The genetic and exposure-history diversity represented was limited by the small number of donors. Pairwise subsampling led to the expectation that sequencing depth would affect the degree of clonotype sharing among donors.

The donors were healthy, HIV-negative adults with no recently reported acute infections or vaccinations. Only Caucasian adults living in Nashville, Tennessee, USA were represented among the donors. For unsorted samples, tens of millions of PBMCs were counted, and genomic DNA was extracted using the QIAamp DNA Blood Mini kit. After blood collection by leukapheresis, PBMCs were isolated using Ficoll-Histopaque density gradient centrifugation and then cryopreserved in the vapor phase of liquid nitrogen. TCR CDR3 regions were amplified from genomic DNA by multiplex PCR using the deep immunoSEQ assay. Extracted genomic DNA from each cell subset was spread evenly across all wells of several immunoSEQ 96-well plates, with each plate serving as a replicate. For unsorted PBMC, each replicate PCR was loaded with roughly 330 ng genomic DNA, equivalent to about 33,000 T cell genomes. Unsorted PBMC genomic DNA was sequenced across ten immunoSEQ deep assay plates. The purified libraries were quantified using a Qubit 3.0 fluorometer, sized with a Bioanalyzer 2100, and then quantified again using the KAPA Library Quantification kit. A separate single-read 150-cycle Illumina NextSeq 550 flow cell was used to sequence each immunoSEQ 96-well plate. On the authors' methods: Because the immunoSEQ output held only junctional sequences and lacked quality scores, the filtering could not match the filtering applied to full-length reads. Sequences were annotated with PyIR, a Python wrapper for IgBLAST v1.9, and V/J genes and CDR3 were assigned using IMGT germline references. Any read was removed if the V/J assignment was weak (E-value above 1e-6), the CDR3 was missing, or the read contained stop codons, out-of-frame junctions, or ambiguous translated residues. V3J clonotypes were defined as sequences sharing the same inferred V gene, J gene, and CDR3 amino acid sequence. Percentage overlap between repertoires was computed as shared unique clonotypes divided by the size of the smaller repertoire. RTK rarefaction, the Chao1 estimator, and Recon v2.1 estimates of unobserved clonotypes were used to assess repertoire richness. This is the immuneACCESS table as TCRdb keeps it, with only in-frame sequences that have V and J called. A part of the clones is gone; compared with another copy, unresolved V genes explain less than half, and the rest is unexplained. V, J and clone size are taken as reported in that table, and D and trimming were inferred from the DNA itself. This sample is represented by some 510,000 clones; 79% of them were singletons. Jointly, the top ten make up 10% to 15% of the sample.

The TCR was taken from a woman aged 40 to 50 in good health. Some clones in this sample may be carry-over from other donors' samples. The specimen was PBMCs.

Here the CDR3 is given as CASSLLGGNQPQHF. At the DNA level, the sequence is TGTGCCAGCAGTTTATTAGGCGGCAATCAGCCCCAGCATTTT. This sequence uses TRBV27 and TRBJ1-5; the D gene lacks a confident call. V lost 1 base and J lost 2 bases; the stretch between them is 6 bases long. Sequences MNHEY (CDR1) and SMNVEV (CDR2) are obtained from the germline V gene (reference sequence). Taken from cysteine to phenylalanine, the CDR3 has 14 residues. Left in the record is the CDR3 DNA by itself, 42 bases read in frame from the first base.